The clone carrying this T cell receptor beta chain was detected only a few times. The antigen is not known. Trimming took off 5 bases at V and 7 bases at J, with 15 bases between the two ends. Looked up from germline, CDR1 is KGHSH and CDR2 is LQKENI. The CDR3 spans 14 residues. This sample is drawn from a study of human T cells and chemical hapten exposure. Study information: Epicutaneous patch tests delivered 0.01% DPC to the upper back, with evaluation at 6 days. Broader study findings: Clustering by CDR3 similarity yielded significantly more large clusters from expanded TCRs than controls. Patch test score was positively correlated with the counts of PT1 expanded TCRs.

The time point is: pre-sensitization, week 0. Documented treatment: therapeutic diphenylcyclopropenone sensitization with weekly scalp DPC. Authors' processing steps: TCRs per sample had a median of about 100,000 and ranged from about 20,000 to 700,000. One entry per CDR3 protein results from TCRdb running MiXCR on the RACE reads. The V and J calls follow TCRdb's processing rather than the paper's. The data hold more than 250,000 distinct CDR3 sequences, with about 8.6% observed a single time. The sequences come from whole blood, collected in connection with sensitization to the hapten diphenylcyclopropenone (DPC). The chain has TRBV18 and TRBJ1-5; D remains unclear. The TCR was taken from a woman in her thirties or forties with alopecia areata. Some clones in this sample may be carry-over from other donors' samples. This chain's CDR3 is CASSIGEARQPQHF. The CDR3 DNA reads as TGTGCCAGCTCAATCGGGGAGGCGCGACAGCCCCAGCATTTT.